The 13 T cell receptor beta chains presented below share a single source sample, sequenced in a study of blood T cell repertoires in COVID-19 (TCRdb year 2020). Libraries were prepared through the immunoSEQ multiplex PCR assay. The table was pulled from immuneACCESS by TCRdb, which kept in-frame rearrangements only. Such tables lose some clones; where checked, under half of the loss comes from unresolved V genes, and the rest has no known cause. The table for this sample lists some 250,000 clones; approximately 91% of them were counted only once. Over 2% of the sample is taken by the ten largest. The source material was PBMCs or T cells enriched from blood (not recorded which). These receptors came from a woman in her 40s with acute COVID-19.

The rearrangement joins TRBV11-3 to TRBJ1-4; TRBD1 matches at 8 bases. CDR1 is SGHNT, CDR2 YENEEA, per germline. Unmatched junction bases numbered 6, after V lost 8 bases and J lost 7 bases. This CDR3 has 13 residues. CDR3 protein: CASHGQGSEKLFF. The CDR3 DNA sequence: TGTGCCAGCCACGGACAGGGTAGTGAAAAACTGTTTTTT.

The chain combines TRBV5-1 with TRBJ2-1; 9 nucleotides align to TRBD2. There are 14 residues in the CDR3. CDR1 is SGHRS, CDR2 YFSETQ, per germline. V lost 3 bases, J lost 5 bases, and 3 bases stayed unmatched. CDR3 nucleotides: TGCGCCAGCAGCTATAGCGGGGGCAACAATGAGCAGTTCTTC. Translated, it gives CASSYSGGNNEQFF.

The chain couples TRBV2 to TRBJ2-7; 9 bases align to TRBD1. The CDR3 runs to 14 residues. The germline CDR1 and CDR2 sequences are SNHLY and FYNNEI. J gave up 2 bases and V 5 bases, and 4 bases lay outside the gene matches. CDR3 coding DNA: TGTGCCAGCAGTAGGGGACAGGGTCCCTACGAGCAGTACTTC. The encoded protein is CASSRGQGPYEQYF.

This chain links TRBV18 with TRBJ1-1, with 7 positions matching TRBD1. The CDR3 runs 16 residues. In germline, CDR1 is KGHSH, CDR2 LQKENI. The V segment lost 2 bases and the J segment 1 base; nucleotides outside the gene matches: 7. The CDR3 region is CASSPRAGTENTEAFF. The CDR3 nucleotides read TGTGCCAGCTCACCAAGGGCCGGGACAGAGAACACTGAAGCTTTCTTT.

This clone appeared a few times. The chain's CDR3 is CASSPVGGPNTEAFF. The CDR3 DNA is TGTGCCAGCTCACCAGTAGGGGGCCCGAACACTGAAGCTTTCTTT. The chain is built from TRBV18 and TRBJ1-1; TRBD1 agrees at 7 bases. This CDR3 has 15 amino acids. The V gene end was trimmed by 2 bases and the J gene end by 1 base; junction bases not matched to a gene: 4. Germline V gene lookup returns CDR1 KGHSH and CDR2 LQKENI. Based on the CDR3 plus reference TRBV18 and TRBJ1-1, the full variable domain is NAGVMQNPRHLVRRRGQEARLRCSPMKGHSHVYWYRQLPEEGLKFMVYLQKENIIDESGMPKERFSAEFPKEGPSILRIQQVVRGDSAAYFCASSPVGGPNTEAFFGQGTRLTVV.

V and J are TRBV5-1 and TRBJ1-2; TRBD1 agrees at 7 bases. V lost 0 bases, J lost 4 bases, and 6 bases stayed unmatched. CDR3 length equals 15 residues. CDR1 SGHRS and CDR2 YFSETQ come from the germline V gene. The CDR3 loop reads CASSLEGQPLYGYTF. CDR3 DNA sequence: TGCGCCAGCAGCTTGGAGGGACAGCCTCTCTATGGCTACACCTTC.

The chain is built from TRBV7-8 and TRBJ1-4; tentative D call: TRBD1 (6 bases). V lost 11 bases and J 0 bases, leaving 13 bases between the germline ends. Germline loops: CDR1 SGHVS, CDR2 FQNEAQ. This CDR3 contains 14 residues. CDR3 coding DNA: TGTGCCTCCGGACAGCTAGCAACTAATGAAAAACTGTTTTTT. Its translation is CASGQLATNEKLFF. Based on the CDR3 plus reference TRBV7-8 and TRBJ1-4, the full variable domain is GAGVSQSPRYKVAKRGQDVALRCDPISGHVSLFWYQQALGQGPEFLTYFQNEAQLDKSGLPSDRFFAERPEGSVSTLKIQRTQQEDSAVYLCASGQLATNEKLFFGSGTQLSVL.

The CDR3 sequence: CASIEGGHSNQPQHF. CDR3 in DNA: TGTGCCAGTATTGAGGGTGGGCATAGCAATCAGCCCCAGCATTTT. The rearrangement uses TRBV28 and TRBJ1-5; D remains unclear. Germline V gene lookup returns CDR1 MDHEN and CDR2 SYDVKM. The V end lost 9 bases, the J end lost 0 bases, and 15 bases lay between the germline ends. This CDR3 comprises 15 residues.

The chain links TRBV2 to TRBJ1-1, with 7 bases fitting TRBD1. This CDR3 region has 13 residues. CDR1 is SNHLY and CDR2 is FYNNEI in the germline V gene. Trimming removed 7 bases from V and 1 base from J; junction bases left unmatched: 3. CDR3 loop: CASTGQENTEAFF. The CDR3 region has the DNA TGTGCCAGCACAGGACAGGAGAACACTGAAGCTTTCTTT.

The sample holds one count of this clone. This chain joins TRBV11-1 and TRBJ2-7; 8 nucleotides agree with TRBD2. This CDR3 has 16 residues. CDR1 is SGHAT, CDR2 FQDESV, per germline (reference sequence). After removal of 7 bases from V and 6 bases from J, the junction contained 17 bases not matched to a gene. The CDR3 loop reads CASTTRPGFGTSEQYF. The DNA of the CDR3 is TGTGCCAGCACCACCAGACCAGGGTTCGGGACTAGCGAGCAGTACTTC. The full variable domain, its missing parts supplied by reference TRBV11-1 and TRBJ2-7, is EAEVAQSPRYKITEKSQAVAFWCDPISGHATLYWYRQILGQGPELLVQFQDESVVDDSQLPKDRFSAERLKGVDSTLKIQPAELGDSAMYLCASTTRPGFGTSEQYFGPGTRLTVT.

The chain carries TRBV2 and TRBJ1-4; the match to TRBD1 covers 8 bases. CDR3 length: 14 amino acids. The J segment lost 7 bases and the V segment lost 1 base, leaving 2 bases of the junction unmatched. The V gene's germline CDR1 is SNHLY and CDR2 FYNNEI. Here the CDR3 DNA reads TGTGCCAGCAGTGAAGGACAGGGGAGTGAAAAACTGTTTTTT. It encodes CASSEGQGSEKLFF. Full variable domain (outside the CDR3, taken from reference TRBV2 and TRBJ1-4): EPEVTQTPSHQVTQMGQEVILRCVPISNHLYFYWYRQILGQKVEFLVSFYNNEISEKSEIFDDQFSVERPDGSNFTLKIRSTKLEDSAMYFCASSEGQGSEKLFFGSGTQLSVL.

Details on this clone: Germline is not matched at one junction end, which may reflect a read error. The J gene is TRBJ2-2, the V gene TRBV7-7; TRBD2 matches at 11 bases. CDR3 length: 15 residues. The V gene's germline CDR1 is SSHAT and CDR2 FNYEAQ (reference sequence). The CDR3 loop reads CASSSTSGSSGELFF. The CDR3 nucleotides are TGTGCTAGCAGCTCCACTAGCGGGAGTTCCGGGGAGCTGTTTTTT.

V usage is TRBV7-2 and J usage is TRBJ1-2, with a possible D match to TRBD1 (5 bases). With 0 bases removed from V and 7 bases from J, the gap between germline ends came to 15 bases. The CDR3 runs 15 residues. Germline V CDR1 and CDR2: SGHTA, FQGNSA. The CDR3, as DNA: TGTGCCAGCAGCTTAGCGATATCAGGGCTTGGTGGCTACACCTTC. Amino acid sequence: CASSLAISGLGGYTF. The entire variable domain, with the rest obtained from reference TRBV7-2 and TRBJ1-2, is as follows: GAGVSQSPSNKVTEKGKDVELRCDPISGHTALYWYRQSLGQGLEFLIYFQGNSAPDKSGLPSDRFSAERTGGSVSTLTIQRTQQEDSAVYLCASSLAISGLGGYTFGSGTRLTVV.